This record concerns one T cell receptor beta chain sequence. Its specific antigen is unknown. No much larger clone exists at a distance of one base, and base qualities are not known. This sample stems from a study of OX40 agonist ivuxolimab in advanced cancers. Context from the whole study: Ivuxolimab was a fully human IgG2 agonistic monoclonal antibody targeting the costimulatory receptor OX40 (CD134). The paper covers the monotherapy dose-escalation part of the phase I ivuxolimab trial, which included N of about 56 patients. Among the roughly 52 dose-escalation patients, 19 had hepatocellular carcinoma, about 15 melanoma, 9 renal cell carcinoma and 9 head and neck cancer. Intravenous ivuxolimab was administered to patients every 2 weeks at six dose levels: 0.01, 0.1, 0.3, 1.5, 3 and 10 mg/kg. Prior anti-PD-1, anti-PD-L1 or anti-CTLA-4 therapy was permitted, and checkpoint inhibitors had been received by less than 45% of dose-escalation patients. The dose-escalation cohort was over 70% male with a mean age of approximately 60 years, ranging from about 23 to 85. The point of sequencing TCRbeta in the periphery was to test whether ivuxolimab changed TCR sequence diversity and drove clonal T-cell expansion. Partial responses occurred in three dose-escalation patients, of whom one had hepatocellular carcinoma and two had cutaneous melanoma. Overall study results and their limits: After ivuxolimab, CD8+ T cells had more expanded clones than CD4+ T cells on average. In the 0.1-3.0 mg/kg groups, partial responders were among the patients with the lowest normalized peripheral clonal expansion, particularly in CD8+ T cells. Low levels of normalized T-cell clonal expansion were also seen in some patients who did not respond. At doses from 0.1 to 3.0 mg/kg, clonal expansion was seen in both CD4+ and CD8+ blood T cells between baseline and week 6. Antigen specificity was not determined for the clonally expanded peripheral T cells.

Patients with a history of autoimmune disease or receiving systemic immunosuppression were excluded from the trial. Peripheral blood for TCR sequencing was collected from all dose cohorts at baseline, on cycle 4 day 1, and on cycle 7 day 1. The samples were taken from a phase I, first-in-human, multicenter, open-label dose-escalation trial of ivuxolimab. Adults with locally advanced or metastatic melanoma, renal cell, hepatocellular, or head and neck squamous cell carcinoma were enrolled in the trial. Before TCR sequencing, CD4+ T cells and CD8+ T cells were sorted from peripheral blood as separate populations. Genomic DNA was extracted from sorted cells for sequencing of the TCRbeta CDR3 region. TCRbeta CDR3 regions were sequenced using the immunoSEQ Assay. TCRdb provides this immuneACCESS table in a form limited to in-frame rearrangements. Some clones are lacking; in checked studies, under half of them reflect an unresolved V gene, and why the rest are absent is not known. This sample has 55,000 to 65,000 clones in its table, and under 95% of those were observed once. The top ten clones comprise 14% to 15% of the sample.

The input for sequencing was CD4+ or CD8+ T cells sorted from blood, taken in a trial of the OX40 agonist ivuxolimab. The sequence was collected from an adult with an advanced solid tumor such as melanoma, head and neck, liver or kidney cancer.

The CDR3 region reads CASSHGALPGLAGSGELFF. The nucleotide sequence is given as TGCGCCAGCAGCCATGGGGCTCTCCCGGGACTAGCGGGAAGCGGGGAGCTGTTTTTT. This receptor chain uses TRBV5-1 and TRBJ2-2; 13 bases in between match TRBD2. Based on the germline V gene, the CDR1 and CDR2 sequences are SGHRS and YFSETQ. Trimming takes 4 bases off V and 7 bases off J; junction bases not matched to a gene: 16. Taken from cysteine to phenylalanine, the CDR3 has 19 residues. The entry retains the CDR3 DNA only, 57 bases that are in frame from base 1.